This TCR beta chain was found in a study of blood T cell repertoires in COVID-19 (dated by TCRdb to the early 2020s). For context, the study as a whole: Collaborator samples came from the United States, Italy and Spain and covered acute and convalescent phases of COVID-19. The material from the prospective study consisted of cDNA or gDNA derived from T cells, B-cell-depleted T cells, or PBMCs. The dataset comprised deeply sampled blood TCRbeta repertoires from subjects exposed to, actively infected with, or recovered from COVID-19. The repertoires were released in a freely available public database intended as a resource for research on the immune response to SARS-CoV-2. The samples were drawn from two sources: the first 160 participants of the ongoing ImmuneRACE study, and approximately 1,300 subjects contributed by 6 global collaborators. Nearly every sample came with metadata listing a de-identified subject ID, COVID-19 status, age in years and sex. Where available, HLA class I and class II types were obtained from metadata supplied by the sample provider rather than from assay-based typing. Study-wide conclusions, independent of this receptor: How much clinical and demographic metadata was included differed by source and by participant, and the metadata was provided uncurated.

Per the germline V gene, MNHEY is the CDR1 and SVGAGI is the CDR2. Trimming takes 6 bases off V and 1 base off J; junction bases not matched to a gene: 7. From its cysteine to its phenylalanine, the CDR3 spans 15 amino acids. The kept DNA is CDR3 alone, 45 bases in frame from the first base. TCRbeta CDR3 regions were amplified from genomic DNA using the immunoSEQ Assay, a bias-controlled multiplex PCR. Regarding the original processing steps: The number of nucleated cells in each sample was estimated by amplification of reference gene primers within the assay. To quantify the absolute abundance of each unique TCRbeta CDR3 rearrangement, sequence reads were collapsed and filtered. For each sample, productive Simpson clonality was calculated by taking the square root of Simpson's diversity index across productive rearrangements. This is the immuneACCESS table as TCRdb keeps it, with only in-frame sequences that have V and J called. A part of the clones is gone; compared with another copy, unresolved V genes explain less than half, and the rest is unexplained. Clonal size and the V and J genes are those of that table, whereas D and trimming came from the DNA. For this sample the table gives about 120,000 clones, of which roughly 88% were detected only once. The top ten hold about 1% of the sample.

As to this clone: Its antigen remains unidentified. No base quality values were provided; no much bigger clone lies one nucleotide off.

The collaborating institutions used their own protocols to collect whole blood in K2EDTA tubes. For TCRbeta analysis, collaborators shipped samples in one of three forms: frozen whole blood, isolated PBMCs, or DNA extracted from either of those sample types. Recombination joined TRBV6-5 with TRBJ2-7; a stretch of 9 junction bases matches TRBD1. Sequencing input: peripheral blood. The receptor's source is a woman of 80 years or more with acute or convalescent COVID-19. The CDR3 loop reads CASRPGQGQSYEQYF. The nucleotides read TGTGCCAGCAGGCCGGGACAGGGTCAATCCTACGAGCAGTACTTC.